A single sample gave rise to the 2 T cell receptor beta chains below, sequenced in a study of OX40 agonist ivuxolimab in advanced cancers. Measured with immunoSEQ multiplex PCR; TCRdb has only the in-frame clones, and not every one. This table holds some 100,000 clones, 84% found once. This specimen consisted of CD4+ or CD8+ T cells sorted from blood, obtained in a trial of the OX40 agonist ivuxolimab. The source is an adult with an advanced solid tumor such as melanoma, head and neck, liver or kidney cancer.

The chain uses TRBV19 and TRBJ1-5; TRBD1 matches at 9 bases. J lost 5 bases, V lost 7 bases, and 15 bases had no gene match. The CDR3 covers 17 residues. The germline CDR1 and CDR2 sequences are LNHDA and SQIVND (reference sequence). The CDR3 sequence is CASTSPSGTGLDQPQHF. DNA of the CDR3: TGTGCCAGTACCTCACCGTCCGGGACAGGGTTGGATCAGCCCCAGCATTTT.

The chain is built from TRBV9 and TRBJ1-2; TRBD1 matches 10 bases. Germline loops: CDR1 SGDLS, CDR2 YYNGEE. CDR3 length: 15 amino acids. The V gene end was trimmed by 4 bases and the J gene end by 5 bases; junction bases not matched to a gene: 8. The CDR3 DNA is TGTGCCAGCAGCCCCCAGACAGGGGGCGCTTATGGCTACACCTTC. This translates into CASSPQTGGAYGYTF.